This is a list of T cell receptor beta chains from one sample in a study of CD8 T cells in Susac syndrome. From the immunoSEQ multiplex PCR reads, TCRdb called clonotypes with MiXCR, one entry per CDR3 protein. Among 150,000 to 200,000 distinct CDR3 sequences listed, around 95% were seen once. Sequencing input: CD4+ T cells from PBMCs. The receptors were gathered from a human donor in good health. CDR3s include the opening cysteine and the closing phenylalanine or tryptophan. Fields, in order: clone size, J gene, D gene, V gene, CDR3 DNA, CDR3 protein. The D gene is left open where the match is weak. Clone size is shown for a subset of rows, as once, few, many or a class of expanded clone.

.,TRBJ1-6,.,TRBV7-3,TGTGCCAGCAGCTCGGGACAACCGAATTCACCCCTCCACTTT,CASSSGQPNSPLHF
.,TRBJ2-5,TRBD2,TRBV20-1,TGCAGTGCTCAAGCCGGGACTAGCGTGGAGACCCAGTACTTC,CSAQAGTSVETQYF
.,TRBJ2-3,TRBD2,TRBV2,TGTGCCAGCAGGGAGCGGGGGGGCAGAGATACGCAGTATTTT,CASRERGGRDTQYF
.,TRBJ2-2,.,TRBV9,TGTGCCAGCAGCGTAGGCGCAGGCACCGGGGAGCTGTTTTTT,CASSVGAGTGELFF
.,TRBJ1-1,.,TRBV29-1,TGCAGCGTTGAATCCGGGGTCCTGGACAGGAACACTGAAGCTTTCTTT,CSVESGVLDRNTEAFF
few,TRBJ2-7,.,TRBV20-1,TGCAGTGCTGCCGGGACCGGCCACGAGCAGTACTTC,CSAAGTGHEQYF
.,TRBJ2-5,TRBD2,TRBV20-1,TGCAGTGCTCACGCTAGCGGGGGGGCGGTAAAGACCCAGTACTTC,CSAHASGGAVKTQYF
.,TRBJ1-2,TRBD1,TRBV7-2,TGTGCCAGCAGCTTAGAGACAGGGAACTATGGCTACACCTTC,CASSLETGNYGYTF
.,TRBJ2-7,.,TRBV12-3/TRBV12-4,TGTGCCAGCAGTTTAGCGGGCGCTACCTACGAGCAGTACTTC,CASSLAGATYEQYF
.,TRBJ2-2,.,TRBV27,TGTGCCAGCAGGCCAGGGCCCGGTACCGGGGAGCTGTTTTTT,CASRPGPGTGELFF